This entry is about one TCR beta chain. The entry originates in a study of blood T cell repertoires in COVID-19. About the study: The samples span acute and convalescent COVID-19 from the United States, Italy and Spain. The cDNA or gDNA used as material had been derived from T cells, B-cell-depleted T cells, or PBMCs.

Some clones are missing from TCRdb's copy, which holds only in-frame ones; the method was immunoSEQ multiplex PCR. The sample includes about 280,000 clones, 89% of them seen just once. Per germline, CDR1 SNHLY and CDR2 FYNNEI. There are 12 residues in the CDR3. V dropped 8 bases and J dropped 0 bases, with 7 bases sitting between them. Sequenced: peripheral blood. This receptor was obtained from a man aged 50 to 60 with acute or convalescent COVID-19. The rearrangement uses TRBV2 and TRBJ2-5; the D is unclear. DNA of the CDR3: TGTGCCAGCTCAGTGTACCAAGAGACCCAGTACTTC. Translated: CASSVYQETQYF.